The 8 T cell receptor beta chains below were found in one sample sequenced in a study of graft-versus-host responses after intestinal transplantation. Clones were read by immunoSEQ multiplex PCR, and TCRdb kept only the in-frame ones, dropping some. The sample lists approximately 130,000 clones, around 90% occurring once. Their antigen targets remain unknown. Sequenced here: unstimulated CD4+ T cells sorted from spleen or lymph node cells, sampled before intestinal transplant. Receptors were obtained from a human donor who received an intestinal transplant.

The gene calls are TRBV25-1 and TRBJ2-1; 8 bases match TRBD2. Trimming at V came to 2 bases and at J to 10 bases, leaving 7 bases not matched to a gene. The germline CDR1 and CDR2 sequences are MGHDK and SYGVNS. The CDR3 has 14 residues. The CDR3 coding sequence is TGTGCCAGCAGTGAACCGGGGGGGCCTCGGGAGCAGTTCTTC. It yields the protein CASSEPGGPREQFF.

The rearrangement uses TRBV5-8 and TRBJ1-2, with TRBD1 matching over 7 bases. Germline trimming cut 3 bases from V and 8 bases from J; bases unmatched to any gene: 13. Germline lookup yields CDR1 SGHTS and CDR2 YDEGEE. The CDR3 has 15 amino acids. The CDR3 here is CASSSGQAGFSGYTF. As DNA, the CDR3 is TGTGCCAGCAGCTCCGGACAGGCTGGATTTTCAGGCTACACCTTC.

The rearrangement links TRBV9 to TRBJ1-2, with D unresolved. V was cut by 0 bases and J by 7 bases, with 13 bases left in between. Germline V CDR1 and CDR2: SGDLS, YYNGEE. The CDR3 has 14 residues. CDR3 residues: CASSVAWQPGGYTF. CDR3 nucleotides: TGTGCCAGCAGCGTAGCTTGGCAGCCGGGTGGCTACACCTTC.

Here the CDR3 DNA reads TGCGCCAGACCTTCGGGGGCCCGGGAGCAGTACTTC. Translation gives CARPSGAREQYF. The chain employs TRBV5-1 and TRBJ2-7; D assignment may be TRBD1 or TRBD2 (6 bases each). In germline, CDR1 is SGHRS, CDR2 YFSETQ. Between the trimmed V and J ends, which lost 8 bases and 7 bases, there was a span of 16 bases. This CDR3 is built from 12 residues.

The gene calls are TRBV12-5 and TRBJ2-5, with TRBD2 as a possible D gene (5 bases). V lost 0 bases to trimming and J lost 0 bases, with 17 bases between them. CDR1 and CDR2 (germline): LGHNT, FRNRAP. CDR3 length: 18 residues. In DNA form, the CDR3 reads TGTGCTAGTGGTTTGGTACGGTCAACTAGGGTTAACCAAGAGACCCAGTACTTC. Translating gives CASGLVRSTRVNQETQYF.

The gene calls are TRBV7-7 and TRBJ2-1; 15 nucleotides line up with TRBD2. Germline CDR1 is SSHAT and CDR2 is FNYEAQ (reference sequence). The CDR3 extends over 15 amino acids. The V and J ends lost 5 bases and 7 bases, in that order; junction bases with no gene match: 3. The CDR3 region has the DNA TGTGCCAGCAGCCCCGGGACTAGCGGGGGGAATGAGCAGTTCTTC. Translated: CASSPGTSGGNEQFF.

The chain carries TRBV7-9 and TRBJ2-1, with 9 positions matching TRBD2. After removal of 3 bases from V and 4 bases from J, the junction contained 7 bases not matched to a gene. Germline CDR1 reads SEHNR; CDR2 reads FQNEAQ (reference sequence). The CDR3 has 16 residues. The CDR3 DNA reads TGTGCCAGCAGCTTCTATCCTAGCGGGGTATACAATGAGCAGTTCTTC. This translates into CASSFYPSGVYNEQFF.

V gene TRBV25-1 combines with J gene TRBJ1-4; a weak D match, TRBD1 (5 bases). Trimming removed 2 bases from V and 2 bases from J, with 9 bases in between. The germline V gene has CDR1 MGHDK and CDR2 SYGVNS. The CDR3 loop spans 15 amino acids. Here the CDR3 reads CASSEAGRTNEKLFF. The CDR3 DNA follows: TGTGCCAGCAGTGAAGCAGGGAGGACTAATGAAAAACTGTTTTTT.